This T cell receptor beta chain stems from a study of shared clonotypes between healthy human individuals. Overall study context: CD4 naive and memory got three plates each, CD8 naive two, CD8 memory one.

CDR1 is MNHNS and CDR2 is SASEGT in the germline V gene. There are 14 residues in the CDR3. The ends were cut back, 6 bases at V and 1 base at J, with 12 bases in the middle. On this clone itself: Its specificity is unknown.

Study-wide results and caveats: When compared with the clonotypes that were shared by all four sorted-subset donors, the non-shared clonotypes turned out to have lower generation probabilities.

In the CD4+ fraction, cells were divided into CD45RA+ naive and CD45RA-negative memory subsets. Source study methods: ImmunoSEQ yielded junction-only sequences lacking quality scores, so filtering differed. Some clones are missing from TCRdb's copy, which holds only in-frame ones; the method was immunoSEQ multiplex PCR. That table supplies the V and J calls and clone size; D and trimming were determined from the DNA. The sample holds more than 2 million clones, roughly 96% seen once. The sequenced material came from naive CD4+ T cells sorted from blood. Subset described: CD45RA+ positively selected. The receptor comes from a man aged 18 to 29 in good health. The rearrangement uses TRBV6-1 and TRBJ1-1, with D perhaps TRBD1 (6 bases). The CDR3 nucleotides are TGTGCCAGCAGGGACAGCACCAAGAACACTGAAGCTTTCTTT. This encodes CASRDSTKNTEAFF.